The entry below gives a single TCR beta chain sequence along with its context. Antigen unknown. This CDR3 contains 13 residues. Unmatched junction bases numbered 2, after V lost 4 bases and J lost 5 bases. Looked up from germline, CDR1 is SGHTA and CDR2 is FQGNSA. This sample was included in a study of graft-versus-host responses after intestinal transplantation. Overall study context: Each of the recipients got a multivisceral, liver-intestinal, or isolated intestinal transplant. Study results and limitations: GvH clones were found in recipient marrow; some appeared first in ileum or blood.

Using immunoSEQ multiplex PCR, the repertoire was profiled, and TCRdb retains in-frame clones only, with some absent. The repertoire includes around 110,000 clones, just over 90% of them detected once, and about 0.18% sits in the top ten. The TCR originated in a human donor who received an intestinal transplant. The sample here was unstimulated CD4+ T cells sorted from spleen or lymph node cells, taken before intestinal transplant. This chain joins TRBV7-2 and TRBJ2-5; the match to TRBD1 covers 9 bases. In nucleotides, the CDR3 is TGTGCCAGCAGCTCCGACAGGGGGGAGACCCAGTACTTC. This sequence encodes CASSSDRGETQYF. Looking up the rest from reference TRBV7-2 and TRBJ2-5 gives the full variable domain: GAGVSQSPSNKVTEKGKDVELRCDPISGHTALYWYRQSLGQGLEFLIYFQGNSAPDKSGLPSDRFSAERTGGSVSTLTIQRTQQEDSAVYLCASSSDRGETQYFGPGTRLLVL.